This T cell receptor beta chain derives from a study of T cell changes during pregnancy in multiple sclerosis. The protocol was immunoSEQ multiplex PCR, while the TCRdb copy is restricted to in-frame clones and leaves out a portion. The sample has 40,000 or so clones; about nine tenths are singletons. V was clipped by 6 bases and J by 2 bases, with 11 bases between them. The CDR3 spans 14 residues. Germline V gene lookup returns CDR1 MNHNY and CDR2 SVGAGI (reference sequence). The chain has TRBV6-6 and TRBJ1-3; D call uncertain. The input for sequencing was peripheral blood, taken in the third trimester of pregnancy. The receptor's source is a female donor in good health, enrolled as a control in a pregnancy study. CDR3 coding DNA: TGTGCCAGCAGCAAAACATCGACTGGAAACACCATATATTTT. Its protein is CASSKTSTGNTIYF.